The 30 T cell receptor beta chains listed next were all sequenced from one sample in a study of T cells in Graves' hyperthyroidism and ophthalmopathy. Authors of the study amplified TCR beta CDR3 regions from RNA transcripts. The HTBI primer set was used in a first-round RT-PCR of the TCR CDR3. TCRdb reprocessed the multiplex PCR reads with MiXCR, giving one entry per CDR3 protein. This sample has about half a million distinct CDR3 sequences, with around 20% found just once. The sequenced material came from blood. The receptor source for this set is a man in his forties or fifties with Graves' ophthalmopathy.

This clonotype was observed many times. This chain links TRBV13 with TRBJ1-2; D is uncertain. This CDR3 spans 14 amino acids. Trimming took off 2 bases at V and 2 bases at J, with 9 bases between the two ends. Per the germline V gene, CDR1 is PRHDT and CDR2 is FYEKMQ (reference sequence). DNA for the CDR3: TGTGCCAGCAGCTTATACGGAGGAAACTATGGCTACACCTTC. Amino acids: CASSLYGGNYGYTF.

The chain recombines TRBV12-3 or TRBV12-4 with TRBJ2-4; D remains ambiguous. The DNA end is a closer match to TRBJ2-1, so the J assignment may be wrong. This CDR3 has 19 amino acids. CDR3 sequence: CASSLDSASPSAAKNIQFF. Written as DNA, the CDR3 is TGTGCCAGCAGTCTCGACTCAGCAAGCCCCTCCGCGGCCAAAAACATTCAGTTCTTC.

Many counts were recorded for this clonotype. CDR3 amino acids: CASTRLRDTGELFF. In nucleotides, the CDR3 is TGTGCCAGCACCCGACTTCGCGACACCGGGGAGCTGTTTTTT. This chain connects TRBV2 to TRBJ2-2; unclear D gene. Germline CDR1 and CDR2: SNHLY and FYNNEI. Trimming pared 7 bases from V and 3 bases from J, leaving 12 bases between. This CDR3 has 14 amino acids.

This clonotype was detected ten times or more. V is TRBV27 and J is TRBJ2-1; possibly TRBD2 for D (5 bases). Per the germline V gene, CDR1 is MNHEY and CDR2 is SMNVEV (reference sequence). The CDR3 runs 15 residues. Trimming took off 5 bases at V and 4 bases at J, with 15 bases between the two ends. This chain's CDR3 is CASSARDPQYNEQFF. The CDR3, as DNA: TGTGCCAGCAGTGCCCGGGATCCTCAATACAATGAGCAGTTCTTC.

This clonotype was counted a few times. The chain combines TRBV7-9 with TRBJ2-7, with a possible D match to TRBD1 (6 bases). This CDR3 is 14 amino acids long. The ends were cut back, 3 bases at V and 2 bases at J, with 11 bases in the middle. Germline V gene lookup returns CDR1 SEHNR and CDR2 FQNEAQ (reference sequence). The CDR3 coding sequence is TGTGCCAGCAGCTTCTGGACAGATCCCTACGAGCAGTACTTC. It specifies CASSFWTDPYEQYF.

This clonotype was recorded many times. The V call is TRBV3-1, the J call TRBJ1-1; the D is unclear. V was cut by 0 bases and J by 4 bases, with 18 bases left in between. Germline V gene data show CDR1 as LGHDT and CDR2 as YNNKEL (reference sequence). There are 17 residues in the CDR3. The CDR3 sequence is CASSQDQVGSWGTEAFF. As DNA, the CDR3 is TGTGCCAGCAGCCAAGATCAGGTTGGCTCGTGGGGCACTGAAGCTTTCTTT.

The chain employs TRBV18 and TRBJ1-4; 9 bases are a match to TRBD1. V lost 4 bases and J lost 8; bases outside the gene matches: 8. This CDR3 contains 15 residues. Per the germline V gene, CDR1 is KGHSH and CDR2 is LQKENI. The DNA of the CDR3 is TGTGCCAGCTCACTTGTCGGGACAGGGAAGGAAAAACTGTTTTTT. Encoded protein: CASSLVGTGKEKLFF.

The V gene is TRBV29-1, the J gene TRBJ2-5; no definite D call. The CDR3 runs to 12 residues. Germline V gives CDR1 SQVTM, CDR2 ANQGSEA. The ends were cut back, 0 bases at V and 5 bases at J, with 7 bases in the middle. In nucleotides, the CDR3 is TGCAGCGTTGAAGAAGGTTTGGAGACCCAGTACTTC. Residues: CSVEEGLETQYF.

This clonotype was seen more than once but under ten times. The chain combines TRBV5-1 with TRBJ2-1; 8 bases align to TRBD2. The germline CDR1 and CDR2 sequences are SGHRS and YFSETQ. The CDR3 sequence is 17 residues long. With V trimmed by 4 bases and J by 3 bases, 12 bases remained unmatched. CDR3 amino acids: CASSLDGSGGFYNEQFF. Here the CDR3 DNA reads TGCGCCAGCAGCCTCGACGGCAGCGGGGGTTTCTACAATGAGCAGTTCTTC.

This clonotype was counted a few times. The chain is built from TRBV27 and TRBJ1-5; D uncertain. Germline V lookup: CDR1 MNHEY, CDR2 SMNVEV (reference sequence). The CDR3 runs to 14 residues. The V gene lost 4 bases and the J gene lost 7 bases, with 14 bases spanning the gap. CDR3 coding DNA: TGTGCCAGCAGTTGGGCGAAGGATTTCCAGCCCCAGCATTTT. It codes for CASSWAKDFQPQHF.

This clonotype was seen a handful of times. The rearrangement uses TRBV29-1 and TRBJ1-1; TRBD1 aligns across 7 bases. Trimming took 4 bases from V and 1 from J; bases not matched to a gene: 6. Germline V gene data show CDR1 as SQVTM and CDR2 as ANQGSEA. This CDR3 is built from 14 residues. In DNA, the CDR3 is TGCAGCGTTGGGGCCGGACAGGAGAACACTGAAGCTTTCTTT. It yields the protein CSVGAGQENTEAFF.

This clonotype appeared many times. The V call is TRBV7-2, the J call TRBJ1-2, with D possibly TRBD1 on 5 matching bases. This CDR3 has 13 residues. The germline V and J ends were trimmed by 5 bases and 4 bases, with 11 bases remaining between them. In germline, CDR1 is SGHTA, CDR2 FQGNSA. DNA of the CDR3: TGTGCCAGCAGCGCTGGGGGGAGCTATGGCTACACCTTC. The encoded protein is CASSAGGSYGYTF. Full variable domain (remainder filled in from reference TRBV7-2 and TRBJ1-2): GAGVSQSPSNKVTEKGKDVELRCDPISGHTALYWYRQSLGQGLEFLIYFQGNSAPDKSGLPSDRFSAERTGGSVSTLTIQRTQQEDSAVYLCASSAGGSYGYTFGSGTRLTVV.

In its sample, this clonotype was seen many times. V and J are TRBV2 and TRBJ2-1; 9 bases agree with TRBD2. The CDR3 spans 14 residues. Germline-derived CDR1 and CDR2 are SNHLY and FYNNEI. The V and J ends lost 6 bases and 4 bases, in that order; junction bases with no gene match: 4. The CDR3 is CASRERGAYNEQFF. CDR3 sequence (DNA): TGTGCCAGCAGGGAGCGGGGGGCTTACAATGAGCAGTTCTTC. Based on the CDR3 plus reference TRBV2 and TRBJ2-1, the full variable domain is EPEVTQTPSHQVTQMGQEVILRCVPISNHLYFYWYRQILGQKVEFLVSFYNNEISEKSEIFDDQFSVERPDGSNFTLKIRSTKLEDSAMYFCASRERGAYNEQFFGPGTRLTVL.

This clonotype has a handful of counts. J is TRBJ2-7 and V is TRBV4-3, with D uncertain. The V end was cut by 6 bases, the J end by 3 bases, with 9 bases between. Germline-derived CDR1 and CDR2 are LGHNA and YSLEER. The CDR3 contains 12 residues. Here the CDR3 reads CASSEAGYEQYF. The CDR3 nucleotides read TGCGCCAGCAGTGAGGCAGGCTACGAGCAGTACTTC.

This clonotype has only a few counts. The CDR3 region is CAWSGAGGNYEQYF. Written as DNA, the CDR3 is TGTGCCTGGAGTGGAGCGGGGGGAAATTACGAGCAGTACTTC. The chain uses TRBV30 and TRBJ2-7; TRBD2 aligns across 9 bases. The trim removed 1 base at V and 4 bases at J, leaving 5 bases unmatched. The CDR3 loop spans 14 amino acids. Germline lookup yields CDR1 GTSNPN and CDR2 SVGIG (reference sequence). The full variable domain, its missing parts supplied by reference TRBV30 and TRBJ2-7, is SQTIHQWPATLVQPVGSPLSLECTVEGTSNPNLYWYRQAAGRGLQLLFYSVGIGQISSEVPQNLSASRPQDRQFILSSKKLLLSDSGFYLCAWSGAGGNYEQYFGPGTRLTVT.

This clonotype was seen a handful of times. The CDR3 sequence: CASSHNMGQGNTEAFF. CDR3 DNA sequence: TGTGCCAGCTCACATAACATGGGACAAGGGAACACTGAAGCTTTCTTT. This sequence joins TRBV18 and TRBJ1-1; D perhaps matches TRBD1 (6 bases). The CDR3 extends over 16 amino acids. CDR1 and CDR2 (germline): KGHSH, LQKENI. V lost 4 bases, J lost 1 base, and 16 bases lay in between.

The CDR3 sequence: CASSSTGGGEKLFF. The CDR3 DNA is TGTGCCAGCAGTTCGACAGGGGGCGGTGAAAAACTGTTTTTT. This sequence joins TRBV13 and TRBJ1-4; 10 nucleotides match TRBD1. V was clipped by 6 bases and J by 7 bases; unmatched bases: 5. The germline CDR1 and CDR2 sequences are PRHDT and FYEKMQ (reference sequence). This CDR3 has 14 amino acids.

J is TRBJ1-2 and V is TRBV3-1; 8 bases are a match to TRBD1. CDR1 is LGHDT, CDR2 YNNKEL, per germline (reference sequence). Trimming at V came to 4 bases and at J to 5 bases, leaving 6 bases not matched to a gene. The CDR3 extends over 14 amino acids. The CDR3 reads CASSPWDRFYGYTF. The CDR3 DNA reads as TGTGCCAGCAGCCCCTGGGACAGGTTTTATGGCTACACCTTC.

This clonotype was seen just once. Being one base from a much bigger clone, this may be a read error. CDR3 sequence (DNA): TGTGCCAGCAGCACCGGGGGGGCCGCAGATACGCGGTATTTT. It encodes CASSTGGAADTRYF. The chain employs TRBV7-2 and TRBJ2-3; TRBD2 matches 8 bases. The length of the CDR3 is 14 residues. Germline assignment: CDR1 SGHTA and CDR2 FQGNSA.

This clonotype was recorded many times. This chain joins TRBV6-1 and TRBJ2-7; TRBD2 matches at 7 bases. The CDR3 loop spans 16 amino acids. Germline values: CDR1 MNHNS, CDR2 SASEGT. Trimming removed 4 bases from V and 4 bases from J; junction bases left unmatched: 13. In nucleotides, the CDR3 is TGTGCCAGCAGTGCCATTGTGGCGGGAGTACGATACGAGCAGTACTTC. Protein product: CASSAIVAGVRYEQYF.

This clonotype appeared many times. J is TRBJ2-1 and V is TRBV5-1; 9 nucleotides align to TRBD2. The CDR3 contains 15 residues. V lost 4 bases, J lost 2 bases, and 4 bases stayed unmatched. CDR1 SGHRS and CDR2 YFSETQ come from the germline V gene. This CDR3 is CASSISGGPYNEQFF. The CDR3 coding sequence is TGCGCCAGCAGCATTAGCGGGGGCCCCTACAATGAGCAGTTCTTC.

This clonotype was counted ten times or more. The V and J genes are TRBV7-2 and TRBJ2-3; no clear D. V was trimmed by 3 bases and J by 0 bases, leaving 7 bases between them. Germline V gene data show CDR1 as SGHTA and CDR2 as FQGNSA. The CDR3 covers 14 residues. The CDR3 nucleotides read TGTGCCAGCAGCTTTGCAGGTAGCACAGATACGCAGTATTTT. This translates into CASSFAGSTDTQYF.

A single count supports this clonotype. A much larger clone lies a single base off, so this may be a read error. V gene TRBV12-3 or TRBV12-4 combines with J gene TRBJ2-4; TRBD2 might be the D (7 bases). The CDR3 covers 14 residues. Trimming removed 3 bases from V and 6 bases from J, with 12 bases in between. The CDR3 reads CASSLGGPRNIQYF. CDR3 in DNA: TGTGCCAGCAGTTTGGGGGGGCCCAGAAACATTCAGTACTTC.

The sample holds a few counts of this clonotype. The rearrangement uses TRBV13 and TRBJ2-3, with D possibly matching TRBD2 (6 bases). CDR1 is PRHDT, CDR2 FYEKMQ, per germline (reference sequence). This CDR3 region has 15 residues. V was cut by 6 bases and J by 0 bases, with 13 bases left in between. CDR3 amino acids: CASSPVGGSTDTQYF. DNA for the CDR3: TGTGCCAGCAGTCCCGTCGGGGGTAGCACAGATACGCAGTATTTT.

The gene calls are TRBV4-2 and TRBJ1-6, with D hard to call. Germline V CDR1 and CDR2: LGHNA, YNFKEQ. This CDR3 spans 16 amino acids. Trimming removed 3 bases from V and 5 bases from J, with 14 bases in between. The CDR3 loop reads CASSHSSRLDNSPLHF. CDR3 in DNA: TGTGCCAGCAGCCATAGCTCCCGGTTGGATAATTCACCCCTCCACTTT.

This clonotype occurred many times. The CDR3, as DNA: TGTGCCAGCAGGGCTCGTCCGGGGCCCACCGGGGAGCTGTTTTTT. It encodes CASRARPGPTGELFF. This chain joins TRBV2 and TRBJ2-2; D may be TRBD1 or TRBD2 (5 bases each). V lost 6 bases and J lost 4, with 15 bases in between. Germline values: CDR1 SNHLY, CDR2 FYNNEI. The CDR3 contains 15 residues.

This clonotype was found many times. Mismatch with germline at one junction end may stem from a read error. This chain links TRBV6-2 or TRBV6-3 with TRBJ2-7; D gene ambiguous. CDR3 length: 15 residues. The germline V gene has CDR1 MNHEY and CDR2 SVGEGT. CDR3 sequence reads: CASSYGQVVSDEQYF. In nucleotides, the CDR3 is TGTGCCAGCAGTTACGGCCAGGTTGTCTCCGACGAGCAGTACTTC.

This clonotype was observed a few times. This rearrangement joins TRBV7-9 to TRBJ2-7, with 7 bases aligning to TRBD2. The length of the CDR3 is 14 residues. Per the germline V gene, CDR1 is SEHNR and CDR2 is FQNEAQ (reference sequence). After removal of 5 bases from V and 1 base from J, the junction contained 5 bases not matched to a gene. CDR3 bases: TGTGCCAGCAGCCCCCCCGGGGGGTCCTACGAGCAGTACTTC. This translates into CASSPPGGSYEQYF.

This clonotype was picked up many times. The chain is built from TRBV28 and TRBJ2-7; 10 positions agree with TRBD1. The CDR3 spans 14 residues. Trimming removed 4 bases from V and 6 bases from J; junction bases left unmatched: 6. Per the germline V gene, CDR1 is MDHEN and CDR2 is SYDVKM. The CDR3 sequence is CASSWDRGRLEQYF. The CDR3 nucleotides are TGTGCCAGCAGTTGGGACAGGGGACGGCTCGAGCAGTACTTC.

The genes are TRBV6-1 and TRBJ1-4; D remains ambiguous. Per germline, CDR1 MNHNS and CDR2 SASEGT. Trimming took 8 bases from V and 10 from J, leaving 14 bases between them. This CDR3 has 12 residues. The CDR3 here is CASSLLEGKLFF. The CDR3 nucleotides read TGTGCCAGCTCCCTGCTGGAGGGAAAACTGTTTTTT.